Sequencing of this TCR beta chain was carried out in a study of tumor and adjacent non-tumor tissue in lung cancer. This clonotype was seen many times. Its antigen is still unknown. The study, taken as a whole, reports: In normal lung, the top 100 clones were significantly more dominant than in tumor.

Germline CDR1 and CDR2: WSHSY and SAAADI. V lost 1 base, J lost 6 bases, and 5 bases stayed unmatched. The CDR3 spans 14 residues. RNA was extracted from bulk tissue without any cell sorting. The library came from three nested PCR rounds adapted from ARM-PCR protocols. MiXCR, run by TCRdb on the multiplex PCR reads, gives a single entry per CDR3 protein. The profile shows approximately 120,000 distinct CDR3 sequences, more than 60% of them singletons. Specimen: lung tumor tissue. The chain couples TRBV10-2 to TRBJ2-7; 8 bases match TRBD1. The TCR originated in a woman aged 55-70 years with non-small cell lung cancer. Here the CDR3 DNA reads TGCGCCAGCAGTGAGTTCGACAGGGGCGGCGAGCAGTACTTC. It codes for CASSEFDRGGEQYF.